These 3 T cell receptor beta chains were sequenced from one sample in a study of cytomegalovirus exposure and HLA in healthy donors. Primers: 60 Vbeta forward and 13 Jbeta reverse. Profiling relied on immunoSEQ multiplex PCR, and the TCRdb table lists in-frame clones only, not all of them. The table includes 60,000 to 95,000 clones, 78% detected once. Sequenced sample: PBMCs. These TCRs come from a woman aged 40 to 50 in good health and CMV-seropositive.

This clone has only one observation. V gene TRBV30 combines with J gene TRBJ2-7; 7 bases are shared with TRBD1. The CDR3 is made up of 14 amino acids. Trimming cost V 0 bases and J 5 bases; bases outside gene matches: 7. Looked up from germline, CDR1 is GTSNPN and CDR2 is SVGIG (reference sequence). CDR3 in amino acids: CAWSVTGDSNEQYF. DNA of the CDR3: TGTGCCTGGAGTGTAACAGGGGATTCCAACGAGCAGTACTTC.

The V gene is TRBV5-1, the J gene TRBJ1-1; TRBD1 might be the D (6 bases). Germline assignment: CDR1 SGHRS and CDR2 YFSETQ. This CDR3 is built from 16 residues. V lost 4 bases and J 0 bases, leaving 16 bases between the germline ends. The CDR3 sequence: CASSLQGLGVNTEAFF. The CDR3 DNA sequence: TGCGCCAGCAGCCTACAGGGATTAGGCGTGAACACTGAAGCTTTCTTT.

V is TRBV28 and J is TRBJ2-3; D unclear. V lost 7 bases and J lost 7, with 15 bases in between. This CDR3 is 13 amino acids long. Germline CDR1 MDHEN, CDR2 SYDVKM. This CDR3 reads CASKPWSHNTQYF. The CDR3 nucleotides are TGTGCCAGCAAACCATGGTCTCACAATACGCAGTATTTT.